The T cell receptor (beta chain) under discussion was sequenced for a study of T cells in Graves' hyperthyroidism and ophthalmopathy. Using RNA transcripts as the source, TCR beta CDR3 regions were amplified. The TCR CDR3 first-round RT-PCR relied on the HTBI primer set. TCRdb reprocessed the multiplex PCR reads with MiXCR, giving one entry per CDR3 protein. The sample yields fewer than 750,000 distinct CDR3 sequences, roughly 15% seen once. This clonotype was observed many times. Germline CDR1 MDHEN, CDR2 SYDVKM. V shed 5 bases, J shed 2 bases, and the junction held 12 bases outside the gene matches. This CDR3 region has 17 residues.

V usage is TRBV28 and J usage is TRBJ2-5, with 9 bases that match TRBD1. This TCR derives from a woman between 50 and 59 years old with Graves' ophthalmopathy. The specimen was blood. The CDR3 DNA sequence: TGTGCCAGCAGTACCCCCGACAGGGGGTTACAACAAGAGACCCAGTACTTC. This encodes CASSTPDRGLQQETQYF.